The table lists the clone carrying this T cell receptor beta chain with a count of one. The antigen is undetermined. These data originate in a study of long-term antiretroviral therapy in people with HIV. Germline V gene lookup returns CDR1 SGHNT and CDR2 YYREEE (reference sequence). The length of the CDR3 is 14 residues. The V segment lost 3 bases and the J segment 8 bases; nucleotides outside the gene matches: 6. The immunoSEQ assay was v3.0, run at survey level. TCRdb's copy holds only in-frame clones and misses some; the assay was immunoSEQ multiplex PCR. In the table there are some 21,000 clones, roughly 84% of which are singletons. Notes on the study in general: Narrower CDR3 length ranges marked HIV repertoires relative to controls. Blood sampling spanned 2004 to 2017, possibly under older ART regimens.

Donors needed at least one pre-ART PBMC sample plus at least two post-ART samples. The sequencing used unsorted PBMCs, collected 0.2 years before starting antiretroviral therapy. The source is a man aged 18 to 29 with HIV. The V gene is TRBV5-4, the J gene TRBJ1-4; TRBD1 matches 8 bases. The CDR3 nucleotides read TGTGCCAGCAGCTCCCAGGGGGCCGGGGAAAAACTGTTTTTT. This codes for CASSSQGAGEKLFF.